The rows below give T cell receptor beta chains drawn from one sample of a study of monozygotic twins with cystic fibrosis. Generated by immunoSEQ multiplex PCR, the TCRdb table keeps only in-frame clones and is missing some. This sample yields roughly 14,000 clones, of which approximately 92% are seen a single time; around 9.3% belongs to the top ten. The sample comprised blood. These receptor sequences come from a girl aged 2-9 years with cystic fibrosis. CDR3s include the opening cysteine and the closing phenylalanine or tryptophan. D genes are given only for firm matches. The size of a clone is reported for some rows only, either as once, few or many, or as a class for expanded clones.

TRBV29-1,NA,TRBJ2-3,NA,TGCAGCGTTGGGGGTGATACGCAGTATTTT,CSVGGDTQYF
TRBV28,NA,TRBJ1-5,NA,TGTGCCAGCAGCCTAGGAGCAGGGATACCCCAGCATTTT,CASSLGAGIPQHF
TRBV4-1,NA,TRBJ2-3,TRBD1,TGCGCCAGCAGCCAAGGACTCAGGGGGCGCCGGACAGATACGCAGTATTTT,CASSQGLRGRRTDTQYF
TRBV7-2,NA,TRBJ2-7,TRBD1,TGTGCCAGCAGCTCACAGGGGCCCTACGAGCAGTACTTC,CASSSQGPYEQYF
TRBV5-1,NA,TRBJ2-3,NA,TGCGCCAGCAGCTTGGACCGGGGCCCGTATACGCAGTATTTT,CASSLDRGPYTQYF
TRBV29-1,NA,TRBJ2-1,TRBD2,TGCAGCTCCGCGGGGGGAGTGGTGTCCTACAATGAGCAGTTCTTC,CSSAGGVVSYNEQFF
TRBV7-8,NA,TRBJ2-7,TRBD2,TGTGCCAGCAGCCAACGGGGGGGGAACGAGCAGTACTTC,CASSQRGGNEQYF
TRBV4-1,NA,TRBJ1-1,NA,TGCGCCAGCAGCCAAGTTAGGGTTCTGTTCACTGAAGCTTTCTTT,CASSQVRVLFTEAFF
TRBV19,few,TRBJ2-7,TRBD1,TGTGCCAGTAGTTGGGGACAGGCCTACGAGCAGTACTTC,CASSWGQAYEQYF
TRBV5-1,once,TRBJ2-5,TRBD2,TGCGCCAGCAGCTTGGTAACTAGCGGGAGGGCCTGGGGTCCTGGAGAGACCCAGTACTTC,CASSLVTSGRAWGPGETQYF
TRBV4-3,once,TRBJ2-7,TRBD2,TGCGCCAGCAGCCAAGTAGCGGGAGGTTACGAGCAGTACTTC,CASSQVAGGYEQYF
TRBV28,once,TRBJ2-2,NA,TGTGCCAGCAGCCCACCAAACACCGGGGAGCTGTTTTTT,CASSPPNTGELFF
TRBV28,NA,TRBJ2-2,NA,TGTGCCAGCAGTTTAGCAGGGTACGACACCGGGGAGCTGTTTTTT,CASSLAGYDTGELFF
TRBV11-2,NA,TRBJ2-3,NA,TGTGCCAGCAGCCGCGGACAGCCGGCTCGTGTAGATACGCAGTATTTT,CASSRGQPARVDTQYF
TRBV7-2,NA,TRBJ1-2,NA,TGTGCCAGCACCCCGGGGGAGTCTAACTATGGCTACACCTTC,CASTPGESNYGYTF
TRBV28,once,TRBJ1-2,NA,TGTGCCAGCAGGCCGGGGGGGCCCTATGGCTACACCTTC,CASRPGGPYGYTF
TRBV28,NA,TRBJ2-7,NA,TGTGCCAGTCAGGTGGGAGGAGACTTGGTCGAGCAGTACTTC,CASQVGGDLVEQYF
TRBV2,NA,TRBJ2-1,NA,TGTGCCAGCAGGGGAATACCACCCTACAATGAGCAGTTCTTC,CASRGIPPYNEQFF
TRBV7-9,once,TRBJ2-1,TRBD2,TGTGCCAGCAGCCAGGGACTAGACAATGAGCAGTTCTTC,CASSQGLDNEQFF
TRBV4-2,NA,TRBJ2-3,NA,TGTGCCAGCAGCCAAGACTCCAGGGGGGGCGGGAGCACAGATACGCAGTATTTT,CASSQDSRGGGSTDTQYF
TRBV7-2,NA,TRBJ2-4,NA,TGTGCCAGCAGCTTACTTTACGAGCGGGACATTCAGTACTTC,CASSLLYERDIQYF
TRBV18,once,TRBJ2-7,TRBD2,TGTGCCAGCTCACCACGACTAGCGGGAGGGCCTTTCGAGCAGTACTTC,CASSPRLAGGPFEQYF
TRBV9,NA,TRBJ1-1,TRBD1,TGTGCCAGCAGGGACAGGCGGAACACTGAAGCTTTCTTT,CASRDRRNTEAFF
TRBV27,once,TRBJ2-2,NA,TGTGCCAGCAGTCCCACAGGGTCCGGGGAGCTGTTTTTT,CASSPTGSGELFF
TRBV9,NA,TRBJ2-5,TRBD2,TGTGCCAGCAGCGTAGCCGAGCGGGAGGGCCCAGAGACCCAGTACTTC,CASSVAEREGPETQYF
TRBV5-4,medium-sized,TRBJ2-7,NA,TGTGCCAGCAGCTTGGAGGGACTGACATCCTACGAGCAGTACTTC,CASSLEGLTSYEQYF
TRBV29-1,NA,TRBJ2-1,TRBD2,TGCAGCGTTGCTCTGGGACTAGCGTACAATGAGCAGTTCTTC,CSVALGLAYNEQFF
TRBV6-5,NA,TRBJ1-3,NA,TGTGCCAGTGCGATCACAGGGAGTTCTGGAAACACCATATATTTT,CASAITGSSGNTIYF
TRBV18,NA,TRBJ2-7,NA,TGTGCCAGCTCACCCACTGTCGCCTTCCCCCCCTACGAGCAGTACTTC,CASSPTVAFPPYEQYF